This TCR beta chain was captured by sequencing in a study of identical twins. Study-wide results and limits: The authors noted that invariant MAIT and iNKT cells could partly confound zero-insertion analyses. The analysis was cross-sectional rather than longitudinal within donors.

V lost 4 bases and J lost 8; bases outside the gene matches: 10. This CDR3 spans 16 amino acids. Germline lookup yields CDR1 MNHEY and CDR2 SVGAGI. Template switching added a universal primer site, and cDNA bore unique molecular identifiers. TCRdb passed the 5' RACE reads through MiXCR, listing each CDR3 protein once. The sample has around 1.7 million distinct CDR3 sequences, about 32% seen once. This clonotype was seen a handful of times. Its antigen is still unknown. This TCR was recovered from a newborn girl in good health. J is TRBJ2-3 and V is TRBV6-5; the match to TRBD2 covers 12 bases. The sequencing input was cord blood. The CDR3 DNA reads TGTGCCAGCAGTTTGGGACTAGCGGGCGTTAGGGGTACGCAGTATTTT. It codes for CASSLGLAGVRGTQYF.